This record looks at one TCR beta chain sequence and its context. Its antigen target is currently unknown. Base qualities were left out, and no much larger clone turns up one base away. Blood samples for TCR beta sequencing were given by related transplant donors. Using Nuclei Lysis Solution, genomic DNA was extracted from unfractionated peripheral blood mononuclear cells that were either fresh or cryopreserved. These data belong to a study of T cell clonotyping in hematopoietic cell transplantation (dated by TCRdb to 2020 to 2023). Describing the broader study: In the study, over a hundred blood samples were gathered from 35 consecutive transplant recipients and their related donors. Patients were recruited between September 2015 and 2017 and followed until late 2020 or death.

With the immunoSEQ assay, which is a bias-controlled multiplex PCR relying on V- and J-specific primers, TCR beta CDR3 regions were amplified from genomic DNA. A proprietary barcode and Illumina adapter sequences were added to the CDR3 amplicons in a second PCR step. CDR3 libraries were sequenced on an Illumina MiSeq instrument. The published analysis was carried out like this. immunoSEQ Analyzer 3.0 was used for export and quality control, with R Bioconductor and Immunarch used for downstream analyses. Only productive rearrangements in the normalized downsampled data set went into calculating the repertoire metrics. In the normalized cohort, a clonotype counted as pathologically expanded if the clonotype was larger than 5 templates. The Inverse Simpson Index served as the measure of repertoire diversity. The non-normalized data set was used for CMV-specificity analyses so that all clonotypes could be captured. The table was pulled from immuneACCESS by TCRdb, which kept in-frame rearrangements only. Such tables lose some clones; where checked, under half of the loss comes from unresolved V genes, and the rest has no known cause. V and J calls and clone size are given by that table; D and trimming were obtained from the DNA. The sample data list 11,000 or so clones, and over 40% of these were observed just once. The ten top clones hold approximately 9.9% of the sample.

General conclusions and limits of the study: The sample size was limited and the cells went unsorted, which meant the CD4 and CD8 repertoire contributions could not be told apart. A decrease in recipient TCR diversity was observed after transplant, and a progressive increase in pathologically expanded clonotypes was seen from day 30 to day 180. Overlap with donor repertoires was found for only a small fraction of recipient repertoires, with over 97% found to appear de novo at the given depth. Broader TCR repertoire diversity after transplant was predicted by Inverse Simpson Index values from donors and from recipients before transplant.

Its CDR3 holds 14 amino acids, cysteine through phenylalanine. The entry retains the CDR3 DNA only, 42 bases that are in frame from base 1. Via the germline V gene, CDR1 is MDHEN and CDR2 SYDVKM. Unmatched junction bases come to 9, with V trimmed by 8 bases and J by 7 bases. The sequenced sample consisted of peripheral blood mononuclear cells. This TCR derives from a man aged 50-59 years in good health. Some clones in this sample may be carry-over from other donors' samples. The V and J genes are TRBV28 and TRBJ2-1, with 9 bases matching TRBD2. The CDR3 here reads CASSAGGPGNEQFF. The nucleotide sequence reads as follows: TGTGCCAGCTCCGCGGGAGGGCCGGGAAATGAGCAGTTCTTC.